A selection of T cell receptor beta chains follows, all from one sample in a study of technical replicates of blood from a few donors. Measured with immunoSEQ multiplex PCR; TCRdb has only the in-frame clones, and not every one. The table lists roughly 80,000 clones, roughly 90% of them singletons. What was sequenced was T cells isolated from PBMCs. These TCRs come from a human donor in good health. Both conserved end residues are part of each CDR3. The order of the fields is clone size, D gene, CDR3 length, V gene, J gene, CDR3 protein, CDR3 DNA. The D gene is left open where the match is weak. Only some rows state a clone size, as once, few, many or a class for expanded clones.

abundance: .; d_gene: TRBD2; len: 17; v_gene: TRBV5-1; j_gene: TRBJ2-3; CDR3aa: CASSLAGGSGSTDTQYF; CDR3nt: TGCGCCAGCAGCTTGGCCGGCGGTAGCGGGAGCACAGATACGCAGTATTTT
abundance: .; d_gene: TRBD1; len: 16; v_gene: TRBV7-9; j_gene: TRBJ2-1; CDR3aa: CASSSGQGASYNEQFF; CDR3nt: TGTGCCAGCAGCTCGGGACAGGGGGCTTCCTACAATGAGCAGTTCTTC
abundance: .; d_gene: .; len: 17; v_gene: TRBV6-1; j_gene: TRBJ2-3; CDR3aa: CASSDPGLLFGTDTQYF; CDR3nt: TGTGCCAGCAGTGACCCGGGACTCTTATTCGGCACAGATACGCAGTATTTT
abundance: .; d_gene: .; len: 11; v_gene: TRBV5-6; j_gene: TRBJ1-1; CDR3aa: CASSLSTEAFF; CDR3nt: TGTGCCAGCAGCTTATCGACTGAAGCTTTCTTT
abundance: .; d_gene: TRBD1; len: 14; v_gene: TRBV5-4; j_gene: TRBJ2-7; CDR3aa: CASSYGQGPDEQYF; CDR3nt: TGTGCCAGCAGCTACGGACAGGGCCCTGACGAGCAGTACTTC
abundance: .; d_gene: .; len: 15; v_gene: TRBV28; j_gene: TRBJ2-7; CDR3aa: CASSLPDKGLYEQYF; CDR3nt: TGTGCCAGCAGTTTGCCGGACAAAGGCCTCTACGAGCAGTACTTC
abundance: .; d_gene: TRBD1; len: 15; v_gene: TRBV9; j_gene: TRBJ1-6; CDR3aa: CASSAGQGLYSPLHF; CDR3nt: TGTGCCAGCAGCGCGGGACAGGGGCTGTACTCACCCCTCCACTTT
abundance: .; d_gene: .; len: 16; v_gene: TRBV1; j_gene: TRBJ2-3; CDR3aa: CTSSQDSARGTDTQYF; CDR3nt: TGCACCAGCAGCCAAGACTCGGCCCGGGGCACAGATACGCAGTATTTT
abundance: .; d_gene: .; len: 12; v_gene: TRBV9; j_gene: TRBJ1-2; CDR3aa: CASSVGGHGYTF; CDR3nt: TGTGCCAGCAGCGTAGGGGGGCACGGCTACACCTTC
abundance: .; d_gene: .; len: 14; v_gene: TRBV6-4; j_gene: TRBJ1-3; CDR3aa: CASSDSAQGNTIYF; CDR3nt: TGTGCCAGCAGTGACTCTGCCCAGGGAAACACCATATATTTT
abundance: .; d_gene: TRBD1; len: 16; v_gene: TRBV15; j_gene: TRBJ1-6; CDR3aa: CATSSMGTGAGSPLHF; CDR3nt: TGTGCCACCAGCTCCATGGGGACAGGGGCTGGTTCACCCCTCCACTTT
abundance: .; d_gene: TRBD1; len: 15; v_gene: TRBV6-5; j_gene: TRBJ1-4; CDR3aa: CASSHQQGAHEKLFF; CDR3nt: TGTGCCAGCAGTCACCAGCAGGGGGCGCACGAAAAACTGTTTTTT
abundance: .; d_gene: TRBD1; len: 18; v_gene: TRBV5-1; j_gene: TRBJ1-1; CDR3aa: CASSRRTGVSFMNTEAFF; CDR3nt: TGCGCCAGCAGCCGGAGAACAGGGGTCAGCTTTATGAACACTGAAGCTTTCTTT
abundance: .; d_gene: TRBD2; len: 17; v_gene: TRBV7-8; j_gene: TRBJ2-2; CDR3aa: CASSLLAGGGRTGELFF; CDR3nt: TGTGCCAGCAGCTTACTAGCGGGAGGGGGGAGGACCGGGGAGCTGTTTTTT
abundance: .; d_gene: TRBD1; len: 14; v_gene: TRBV5-5; j_gene: TRBJ2-7; CDR3aa: CASSRPGQAYEQYF; CDR3nt: TGTGCCAGCAGCCGACCTGGACAGGCCTACGAGCAGTACTTC
abundance: .; d_gene: TRBD2; len: 19; v_gene: TRBV28; j_gene: TRBJ2-7; CDR3aa: CASSTPETVISGTSYEQYF; CDR3nt: TGTGCCAGCAGTACTCCCGAGACGGTGATTAGCGGGACTAGCTACGAGCAGTACTTC
abundance: .; d_gene: .; len: 15; v_gene: TRBV27; j_gene: TRBJ1-4; CDR3aa: CASSLRGHAIEKLFF; CDR3nt: TGTGCCAGCAGTTTACGGGGACACGCAATCGAAAAACTGTTTTTT
abundance: .; d_gene: TRBD1; len: 14; v_gene: TRBV5-8; j_gene: TRBJ2-7; CDR3aa: CAPSFRTGLYEQYF; CDR3nt: TGTGCCCCCAGCTTCAGGACAGGTCTATACGAGCAGTACTTC
abundance: .; d_gene: TRBD2; len: 17; v_gene: TRBV7-9; j_gene: TRBJ2-3; CDR3aa: CASRPTEGLAVTDTQYF; CDR3nt: TGTGCCAGCAGACCGACCGAGGGACTAGCGGTAACAGATACGCAGTATTTT
abundance: .; d_gene: .; len: 15; v_gene: TRBV19; j_gene: TRBJ1-1; CDR3aa: CASSIDGALNTEAFF; CDR3nt: TGTGCCAGTAGTATAGATGGGGCTTTGAACACTGAAGCTTTCTTT
abundance: .; d_gene: TRBD2; len: 15; v_gene: TRBV5-1; j_gene: TRBJ2-7; CDR3aa: CASSGGLAGGSEQYF; CDR3nt: TGCGCCAGCAGCGGCGGACTAGCGGGAGGGAGCGAGCAGTACTTC
abundance: .; d_gene: TRBD1; len: 14; v_gene: TRBV28; j_gene: TRBJ1-2; CDR3aa: CASSLADRDYGYTF; CDR3nt: TGTGCCAGCAGTTTAGCGGACAGGGACTATGGCTACACCTTC
abundance: .; d_gene: .; len: 13; v_gene: TRBV28; j_gene: TRBJ2-7; CDR3aa: CASSSTAAYEQYF; CDR3nt: TGTGCCAGCAGTTCGACAGCAGCCTACGAGCAGTACTTC
abundance: .; d_gene: .; len: 14; v_gene: TRBV7-9; j_gene: TRBJ2-3; CDR3aa: CASSWSGTTDTQYF; CDR3nt: TGTGCCAGCAGCTGGTCAGGAACCACAGATACGCAGTATTTT
abundance: .; d_gene: TRBD2; len: 16; v_gene: TRBV7-9; j_gene: TRBJ2-2; CDR3aa: CASSLGLAGSTGELFF; CDR3nt: TGTGCCAGCAGCTTAGGACTAGCGGGGAGCACCGGGGAGCTGTTTTTT
abundance: once; d_gene: TRBD2; len: 14; v_gene: TRBV2; j_gene: TRBJ2-3; CDR3aa: CASSDGLEVDTQYF; CDR3nt: TGTGCCAGCAGTGATGGACTAGAGGTGGATACGCAGTATTTT
abundance: .; d_gene: .; len: 16; v_gene: TRBV13; j_gene: TRBJ1-1; CDR3aa: CASSLTGVIMNTEAFF; CDR3nt: TGTGCCAGCAGCTTAACGGGGGTAATCATGAACACTGAAGCTTTCTTT
abundance: .; d_gene: TRBD1; len: 15; v_gene: TRBV29-1; j_gene: TRBJ2-3; CDR3aa: CSVRDRGRSTDTQYF; CDR3nt: TGCAGCGTTAGGGACAGGGGACGAAGCACAGATACGCAGTATTTT
abundance: .; d_gene: .; len: 14; v_gene: TRBV6-1; j_gene: TRBJ1-5; CDR3aa: CASSGRQEGQPQHF; CDR3nt: TGTGCCAGCAGCGGAAGACAGGAAGGTCAGCCCCAGCATTTT
abundance: .; d_gene: .; len: 13; v_gene: TRBV6-4; j_gene: TRBJ2-1; CDR3aa: CASGTRAYNEQFF; CDR3nt: TGTGCCAGCGGTACTAGGGCCTACAATGAGCAGTTCTTC
abundance: .; d_gene: TRBD1; len: 13; v_gene: TRBV11-2; j_gene: TRBJ1-2; CDR3aa: CASSLPGGYGYTF; CDR3nt: TGTGCCAGCAGCTTACCAGGGGGCTATGGCTACACCTTC
abundance: .; d_gene: TRBD2; len: 14; v_gene: TRBV5-6; j_gene: TRBJ2-7; CDR3aa: CASSSLAAPYEQYF; CDR3nt: TGTGCCAGCAGCTCACTAGCGGCCCCCTACGAGCAGTACTTC
abundance: .; d_gene: TRBD1; len: 16; v_gene: TRBV18; j_gene: TRBJ2-7; CDR3aa: CASSPMGQGGAYEQYF; CDR3nt: TGTGCCAGCTCACCCATGGGACAGGGGGGGGCTTACGAGCAGTACTTC
abundance: .; d_gene: TRBD1; len: 12; v_gene: TRBV19; j_gene: TRBJ1-1; CDR3aa: CASRKGAEEAFF; CDR3nt: TGTGCCAGTCGAAAGGGGGCAGAGGAAGCTTTCTTT
abundance: .; d_gene: .; len: 15; v_gene: TRBV10-3; j_gene: TRBJ2-3; CDR3aa: CAISESRGFKDTQYF; CDR3nt: TGTGCCATCAGTGAGTCGAGGGGGTTCAAAGATACGCAGTATTTT
abundance: .; d_gene: TRBD1; len: 18; v_gene: TRBV5-6; j_gene: TRBJ2-4; CDR3aa: CASSLYVGGTAPKNIQYF; CDR3nt: TGTGCCAGCAGCTTGTACGTCGGTGGGACAGCACCTAAAAACATTCAGTACTTC
abundance: .; d_gene: .; len: 14; v_gene: TRBV19; j_gene: TRBJ1-1; CDR3aa: CASSESTVGTEAFF; CDR3nt: TGTGCCAGTAGCGAGAGTACAGTCGGCACTGAAGCTTTCTTT